This T cell receptor (beta chain) emerged from a study of blood T cell repertoires in COVID-19. The CDR3 loop spans 14 amino acids. In germline, CDR1 is SGHDN, CDR2 FVKESK. V was cut by 3 bases and J by 0 bases, with 8 bases left in between. Seattle patient enrollment occurred during active infection, with longitudinal follow-up thereafter. As handled by the study authors: Amplification of reference gene primers was used by the study to estimate nucleated cell counts. Sequencing used immunoSEQ multiplex PCR; TCRdb keeps in-frame clones, though not all of them. V and J calls and clone size are copied from that table; D and trimming were computed from the DNA. The table includes about 250,000 clones, more than 70% detected once.

The source of this sequence is a woman of 80 years or more with COVID-19, enrolled during active disease. The gene calls are TRBV14 and TRBJ2-5; TRBD2 might be the D (6 bases). The sample was peripheral blood. The CDR3 DNA is TGTGCCAGCAGCCAGGGGACTTACCAAGAGACCCAGTACTTC. The encoded protein is CASSQGTYQETQYF.